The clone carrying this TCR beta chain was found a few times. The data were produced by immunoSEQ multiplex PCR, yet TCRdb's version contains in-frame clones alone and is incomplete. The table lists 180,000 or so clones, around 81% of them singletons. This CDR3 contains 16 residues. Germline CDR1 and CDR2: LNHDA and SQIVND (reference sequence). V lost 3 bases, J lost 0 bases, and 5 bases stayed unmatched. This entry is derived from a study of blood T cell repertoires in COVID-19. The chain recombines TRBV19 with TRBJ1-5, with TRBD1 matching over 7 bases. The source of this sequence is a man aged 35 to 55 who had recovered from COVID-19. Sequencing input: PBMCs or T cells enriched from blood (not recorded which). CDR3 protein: CASSIMAGGSNQPQHF. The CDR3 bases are TGTGCCAGTAGTATCATGGCAGGGGGTAGCAATCAGCCCCAGCATTTT.